This TCR beta chain was recovered during a study of blood T cells in healthy people across ages. The germline V gene has CDR1 SNHLY and CDR2 FYNNEI. V was shortened by 5 bases and J by 11 bases, with 18 bases between the two germline ends. The CDR3 contains 13 residues. A second about 6 to 12 cycle PCR used barcoded and J-beta primers. MiXCR, applied by TCRdb to the 5' RACE reads, yields one record per CDR3 protein. The sample consists of approximately 780,000 distinct CDR3 sequences, about a quarter of them appearing once. This clonotype was observed a few times. Separately, the same data were catalogued under a study of T cells of mothers and their children. Per that study: The sample comes from 8 or 9 healthy Caucasian donors: mothers and children.

The receptor comes from a boy between 5 and 17 years old in good health. The sample comprised blood. The chain has TRBV2 and TRBJ2-5, with a tentative D call TRBD2 (6 bases). The CDR3 nucleotides read TGTGCCAGCAGTACCGGGTCCCGGAGGGAGCAGTACTTC. Translating it yields CASSTGSRREQYF.